The 23 T cell receptor beta chains listed next were all sequenced from one sample in a study of blood T cell repertoires in COVID-19. TCRdb keeps only in-frame clones here, not all; method: immunoSEQ multiplex PCR. The repertoire holds approximately 200,000 clones, with roughly 85% as singletons. The sample consisted of peripheral blood. The receptors derive from a man aged 45-60 years who had recovered from COVID-19.

This chain links TRBV3-1 (or the pseudogene TRBV3-2) with TRBJ2-7, with D maybe TRBD1 (6 bases). Per germline, CDR1 LGHDT and CDR2 YNNKEL (reference sequence). Trimming pared 1 base from V and 9 bases from J, leaving 10 bases between. This CDR3 is built from 12 residues. CDR3 residues: CASSQGQARQYF. CDR3 nucleotide sequence: TGTGCCAGCAGCCAAGGACAGGCTCGGCAGTACTTC.

The V and J genes are TRBV11-3 and TRBJ2-5; D is ambiguous. Germline-derived CDR1 and CDR2 are SGHNT and YENEEA. This CDR3 spans 13 amino acids. Trimming pared 5 bases from V and 4 bases from J, leaving 11 bases between. The CDR3 protein is CASSTGSTETQYF. For the CDR3, the DNA is TGTGCCAGCAGCACGGGTTCAACAGAGACCCAGTACTTC.

This clone was seen once. The rearrangement joins TRBV5-5 to TRBJ2-2, with D maybe TRBD2 (6 bases). The CDR3 has 15 residues. Trimming shortened V by 0 bases and J by 7 bases, and 13 bases separated the two germline ends. Germline V gene sequence: CDR1 SGHKS, CDR2 YYEKEE (reference sequence). The CDR3 nucleotides read TGTGCCAGCAGCTTGGTCGGGAGCGCGAACGGGGAGCTGTTTTTT. It encodes CASSLVGSANGELFF.

V is TRBV20-1 and J is TRBJ2-3; possible D gene TRBD1, 5 bases. The V gene lost 3 bases and the J gene lost 1 base, with 17 bases spanning the gap. The CDR3 is made up of 16 amino acids. The germline CDR1 and CDR2 sequences are DFQATT and SNEGSKA (reference sequence). This CDR3 is CSASSLRDRGTDTQYF. CDR3 DNA: TGCAGTGCTAGTAGCTTGCGCGACAGAGGCACAGATACGCAGTATTTT.

This chain links TRBV3-1 (or the pseudogene TRBV3-2) with TRBJ2-5; D is undetermined. The CDR3 sequence is 14 residues long. V lost 0 bases and J 4 bases, leaving 9 bases between the germline ends. CDR1 LGHDT and CDR2 YNNKEL come from the germline V gene (reference sequence). The CDR3 DNA reads as TGTGCCAGCAGCCAAGAGAGCACGCGAGAGACCCAGTACTTC. Translated, it gives CASSQESTRETQYF.

The chain couples TRBV7-9 to TRBJ2-1; 10 nucleotides align to TRBD1. This CDR3 spans 14 amino acids. J lost 8 bases, V lost 1 base, and 2 bases had no gene match. CDR1 is SEHNR, CDR2 FQNEAQ, per germline (reference sequence). In nucleotides, the CDR3 is TGTGCCAGCAGCTTAGGACAGGGGGCAGATGAGCAGTTCTTC. Its translation: CASSLGQGADEQFF.

This chain links TRBV27 with TRBJ1-5, with 7 bases identical to TRBD1. CDR3 length: 15 amino acids. V lost 4 bases, J lost 4 bases, and 7 bases stayed unmatched. Germline CDR1 and CDR2: MNHEY and SMNVEV (reference sequence). The CDR3 DNA reads TGTGCCAGCAGTTCCCAGGGGGTGGTGAATCAGCCCCAGCATTTT. Its translation: CASSSQGVVNQPQHF.

The chain is built from TRBV4-1 and TRBJ1-2, with D possibly TRBD1 on 5 matching bases. From germline, CDR1 is MGHRA and CDR2 YSYEKL. Between the trimmed V and J ends, which lost 1 base and 8 bases, there was a span of 17 bases. The CDR3 loop spans 15 amino acids. The CDR3 is CASSQGGPGAQGYTF. DNA for the CDR3: TGCGCCAGCAGCCAAGGCGGCCCTGGGGCGCAGGGCTACACCTTC.

V usage is TRBV5-5 and J usage is TRBJ2-2; 12 bases line up with TRBD2. Looked up from germline, CDR1 is SGHKS and CDR2 is YYEKEE (reference sequence). This CDR3 is built from 16 residues. V shed 5 bases, J shed 5 bases, and the junction held 7 bases outside the gene matches. Here the CDR3 reads CASSPTSGRLTGELFF. The CDR3 DNA reads as TGTGCCAGCAGTCCGACTAGCGGGAGATTAACCGGGGAGCTGTTTTTT.

V usage is TRBV3-1 (or the pseudogene TRBV3-2) and J usage is TRBJ1-6; no clear D gene. In germline, CDR1 is LGHDT, CDR2 YNNKEL (reference sequence). The V end lost 4 bases, the J end lost 0 bases, and 13 bases lay between the germline ends. The CDR3 has 17 residues. CDR3 in amino acids: CASSLNWRSSYNSPLHF. CDR3 coding DNA: TGTGCCAGCAGCCTTAATTGGAGAAGCTCCTATAATTCACCCCTCCACTTT.

This clone was counted a few times. V and J are TRBV27 and TRBJ2-7; 7 bases map to TRBD2. The CDR3 totals 11 residues. The junction had 3 bases not matched to a gene; V was cut back by 4 bases and J by 9 bases. Germline CDR1 MNHEY, CDR2 SMNVEV (reference sequence). The CDR3 region has the DNA TGTGCCAGCAGTTCGGGACTAACGCAGTACTTC. Amino acid sequence: CASSSGLTQYF.

This chain connects TRBV7-9 to TRBJ1-1; TRBD1 agrees at 7 bases. Unmatched junction bases numbered 7, after V lost 0 bases and J lost 6 bases. The germline CDR1 and CDR2 sequences are SEHNR and FQNEAQ (reference sequence). This CDR3 is 15 amino acids long. This CDR3 is CASSLALTGDSEAFF. In DNA form, the CDR3 reads TGTGCCAGCAGCTTAGCCCTTACAGGGGATTCTGAAGCTTTCTTT.

The chain uses TRBV25-1 and TRBJ2-1; D may be TRBD2 (6 bases). V lost 3 bases to trimming and J lost 6 bases, with 12 bases between them. CDR3 length: 14 amino acids. Germline V gene data show CDR1 as MGHDK and CDR2 as SYGVNS. CDR3 loop: CASSEGLLSNEQFF. The CDR3 DNA reads as TGTGCCAGCAGTGAGGGACTCCTCTCCAATGAGCAGTTCTTC.

V gene TRBV27 combines with J gene TRBJ1-2, with 9 bases matching TRBD1. The CDR3 runs to 13 residues. Germline V gives CDR1 MNHEY, CDR2 SMNVEV (reference sequence). The J segment lost 8 bases and the V segment lost 5 bases, leaving 6 bases of the junction unmatched. CDR3 protein: CASSRTGVWGYTF. DNA for the CDR3: TGTGCCAGCAGTCGGACAGGGGTGTGGGGCTACACCTTC.

The chain joins TRBV5-1 to TRBJ2-2; D gene uncertain. Trimming pared 4 bases from V and 1 base from J, leaving 11 bases between. The CDR3 has 15 residues. Looked up from germline, CDR1 is SGHRS and CDR2 is YFSETQ. The CDR3 is CASSKASMNTGELFF. For the CDR3, the DNA is TGCGCCAGCAGCAAGGCTAGTATGAACACCGGGGAGCTGTTTTTT.

The V and J genes are TRBV10-2 and TRBJ2-7, with 11 bases matching TRBD2. V was clipped by 4 bases and J by 3 bases; unmatched bases: 2. The CDR3 length is 14 residues. The germline gives CDR1 WSHSY, CDR2 SAAADI. The DNA for the CDR3 is TGCGCCAGCAGTGCGACTAGCGGGAACTACGAGCAGTACTTC. It specifies CASSATSGNYEQYF.

The V gene is TRBV9, the J gene TRBJ2-2; D is undetermined. V lost 0 bases, J lost 7 bases, and 10 bases lay in between. This CDR3 comprises 14 residues. In germline, CDR1 is SGDLS, CDR2 YYNGEE. CDR3 bases: TGTGCCAGCAGCGTAGTGAGGTTGGGCGGGGAGCTGTTTTTT. Its protein is CASSVVRLGGELFF.

This clone was observed a few times. This chain joins TRBV28 and TRBJ2-4; D is possibly TRBD2 (6 bases). Germline loops: CDR1 MDHEN, CDR2 SYDVKM. This CDR3 contains 15 residues. Trimming pared 5 bases from V and 3 bases from J, leaving 14 bases between. CDR3 nucleotide sequence: TGTGCCAGCAGTCTAGGAGGGGCTCTCAAAAACATTCAGTACTTC. Translated: CASSLGGALKNIQYF.

This rearrangement joins TRBV11-2 to TRBJ2-4, with D perhaps TRBD1 (6 bases). The ends were cut back, 6 bases at V and 4 bases at J, with 16 bases in the middle. Germline CDR1 reads SGHAT; CDR2 reads FQNNGV. The CDR3 extends over 15 amino acids. CDR3 in amino acids: CASRGLGQGKNIQYF. The CDR3 DNA is TGTGCCAGCAGGGGTTTAGGGCAGGGGAAAAACATTCAGTACTTC.

In this sample, this clone turned up a few times. J is TRBJ1-2 and V is TRBV24-1; D might be TRBD1 (6 bases). There are 11 residues in the CDR3. The germline V and J ends were trimmed by 9 bases and 5 bases, with 9 bases remaining between them. Per germline, CDR1 KGHDR and CDR2 SFDVKD. Here the CDR3 DNA reads TGTGCCACCGGAACAGGGTATGGCTACACCTTC. Residues: CATGTGYGYTF.

This clone was detected a few times. V is TRBV6-5 and J is TRBJ2-3; D gene unclear. Germline CDR1 and CDR2: MNHEY and SVGAGI. V was trimmed by 7 bases and J by 0 bases, leaving 11 bases between them. CDR3 length equals 14 residues. In DNA, the CDR3 is TGTGCCAGCAAGGTCGGAGCTAGCACAGATACGCAGTATTTT. This encodes CASKVGASTDTQYF.

This clone was seen just once. V usage is TRBV5-1 and J usage is TRBJ2-7, with 9 bases identical to TRBD2. J was trimmed by 3 bases and V by 2 bases; bases with no gene match: 12. The CDR3 length is 17 residues. The germline CDR1 and CDR2 sequences are SGHRS and YFSETQ. The CDR3 nucleotides are TGCGCCAGCAGCTTTTCTTCTAGCGGGACCCCAGGCTACGAGCAGTACTTC. Its protein is CASSFSSSGTPGYEQYF.

V gene TRBV18 combines with J gene TRBJ1-1; maybe TRBD1 (6 bases). The CDR3 loop spans 13 amino acids. Germline lookup yields CDR1 KGHSH and CDR2 LQKENI. V shed 8 bases and J shed 0 bases, with 10 bases lying between them. The CDR3 spells CASHRDLNTEAFF. In DNA form, the CDR3 reads TGTGCCAGCCACAGGGATTTGAACACTGAAGCTTTCTTT. The variable domain in full, with the rest retrieved from reference TRBV18 and TRBJ1-1, is NAGVMQNPRHLVRRRGQEARLRCSPMKGHSHVYWYRQLPEEGLKFMVYLQKENIIDESGMPKERFSAEFPKEGPSILRIQQVVRGDSAAYFCASHRDLNTEAFFGQGTRLTVV.